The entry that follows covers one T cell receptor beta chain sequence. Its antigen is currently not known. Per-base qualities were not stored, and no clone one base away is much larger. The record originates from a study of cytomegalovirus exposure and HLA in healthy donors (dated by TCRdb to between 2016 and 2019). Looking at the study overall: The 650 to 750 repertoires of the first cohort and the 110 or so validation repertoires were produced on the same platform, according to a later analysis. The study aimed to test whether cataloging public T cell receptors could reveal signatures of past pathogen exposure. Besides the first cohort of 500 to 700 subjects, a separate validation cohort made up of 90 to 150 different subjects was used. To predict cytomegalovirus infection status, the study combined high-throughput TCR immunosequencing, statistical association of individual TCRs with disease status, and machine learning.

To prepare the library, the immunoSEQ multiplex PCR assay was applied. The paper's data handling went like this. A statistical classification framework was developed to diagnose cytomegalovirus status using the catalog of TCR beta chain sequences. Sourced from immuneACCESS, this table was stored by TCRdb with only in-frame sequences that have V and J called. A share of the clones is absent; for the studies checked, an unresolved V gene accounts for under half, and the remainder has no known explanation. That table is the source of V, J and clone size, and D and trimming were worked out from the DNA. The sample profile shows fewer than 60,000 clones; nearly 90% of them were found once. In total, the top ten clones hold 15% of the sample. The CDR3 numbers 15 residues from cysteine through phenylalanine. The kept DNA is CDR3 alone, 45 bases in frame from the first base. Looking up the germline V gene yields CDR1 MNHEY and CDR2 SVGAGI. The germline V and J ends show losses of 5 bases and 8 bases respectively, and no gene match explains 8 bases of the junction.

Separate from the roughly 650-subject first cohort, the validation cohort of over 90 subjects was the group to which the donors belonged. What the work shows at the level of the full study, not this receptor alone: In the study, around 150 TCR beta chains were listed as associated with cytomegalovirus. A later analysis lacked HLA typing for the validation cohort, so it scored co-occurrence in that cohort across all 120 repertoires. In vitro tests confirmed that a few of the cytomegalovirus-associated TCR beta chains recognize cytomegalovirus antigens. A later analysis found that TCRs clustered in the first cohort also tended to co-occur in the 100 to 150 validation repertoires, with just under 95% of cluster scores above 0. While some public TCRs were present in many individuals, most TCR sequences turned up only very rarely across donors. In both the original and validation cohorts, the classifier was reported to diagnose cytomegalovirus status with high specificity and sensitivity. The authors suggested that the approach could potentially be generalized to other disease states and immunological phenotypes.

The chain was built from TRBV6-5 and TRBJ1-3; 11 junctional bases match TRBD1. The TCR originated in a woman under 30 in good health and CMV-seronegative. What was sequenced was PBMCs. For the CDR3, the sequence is CASSPGTGGSYTIYF. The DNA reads TGTGCCAGCAGTCCCGGGACAGGGGGTAGCTACACCATATATTTT.